These T cell receptor beta chains were read from a single sample in a study of CXCR3-negative and CXCR3-positive naive CD8 T cells. From its re-call of the 5' RACE reads, TCRdb lists each CDR3 protein once, without DNA. This repertoire includes around 95,000 distinct CDR3 sequences. Source material: naive CXCR3+ CD8+ T cells from blood. These TCRs come from a human donor in good health. Some clones in this sample may be carry-over from other donors' samples. The CDR3 runs from the conserved cysteine through the conserved F or W.

j_call: TRBJ1-1
cdr3_length: 12
v_call: TRBV30
cdr3_aa: CAWTPWNTEAFF

j_call: TRBJ2-2
cdr3_length: 15
v_call: TRBV29-1
cdr3_aa: CSAVMGTQNTGELFF

j_call: TRBJ1-6
cdr3_length: 16
v_call: TRBV14
cdr3_aa: CASSQVRTGFVEPLHF

j_call: TRBJ2-1
cdr3_length: 15
v_call: TRBV10-3
cdr3_aa: CAILDPLQPSDEQFF

j_call: TRBJ2-7
cdr3_length: 13
v_call: TRBV20-1
cdr3_aa: CSARLAGDYEQYF

j_call: TRBJ2-3
cdr3_length: 15
v_call: TRBV29-1
cdr3_aa: CSVAPGTSGTDTQYF

j_call: TRBJ2-7
cdr3_length: 16
v_call: TRBV4-2
cdr3_aa: CASSQDLAGGPYEQYF

j_call: TRBJ2-5
cdr3_length: 17
v_call: TRBV6-6
cdr3_aa: CASILSGPWTSQETQYF

j_call: TRBJ1-1
cdr3_length: 14
v_call: TRBV6-5
cdr3_aa: CASLHRGRIPEAFF

j_call: TRBJ2-5
cdr3_length: 14
v_call: TRBV28
cdr3_aa: CASSLSRVQETQYF

j_call: TRBJ1-2
cdr3_length: 18
v_call: TRBV9
cdr3_aa: CASSPEAPVAWWNYGYTF

j_call: TRBJ2-3
cdr3_length: 12
v_call: TRBV6-2/TRBV6-3
cdr3_aa: CASSFGTDTQYF

j_call: TRBJ2-3
cdr3_length: 18
v_call: TRBV7-9
cdr3_aa: CASSRVPILAGVPDTQYF

j_call: TRBJ2-7
cdr3_length: 15
v_call: TRBV29-1
cdr3_aa: CSVTGTPFTSYEQYF

j_call: TRBJ2-5
cdr3_length: 17
v_call: TRBV29-1
cdr3_aa: CSVEDHSGTGREETQYF

j_call: TRBJ2-3
cdr3_length: 16
v_call: TRBV24-1
cdr3_aa: CATRASDGIVTDTQYF

j_call: TRBJ2-1
cdr3_length: 12
v_call: TRBV19
cdr3_aa: CASSIGGNEQFF

j_call: TRBJ2-1
cdr3_length: 19
v_call: TRBV6-1
cdr3_aa: CASSEQTTRTGAIYNEQFF

j_call: TRBJ2-1
cdr3_length: 12
v_call: TRBV29-1
cdr3_aa: CSGSGVYNEQFF

j_call: TRBJ1-5
cdr3_length: 15
v_call: TRBV5-5
cdr3_aa: CASSWGQGEYQPQHF

j_call: TRBJ1-6
cdr3_length: 12
v_call: TRBV7-9
cdr3_aa: CASSFEGSPLHF

j_call: TRBJ2-5
cdr3_length: 16
v_call: TRBV5-1
cdr3_aa: CASSLTSGGEEENQYF

j_call: TRBJ2-5
cdr3_length: 13
v_call: TRBV21-1
cdr3_aa: CASSNSEGETQYF

j_call: TRBJ2-5
cdr3_length: 16
v_call: TRBV7-9
cdr3_aa: CASSVGYIGTSETQYF

j_call: TRBJ1-2
cdr3_length: 16
v_call: TRBV6-5
cdr3_aa: CASRDEVESMNYGYTF

j_call: TRBJ2-1
cdr3_length: 16
v_call: TRBV29-1
cdr3_aa: CSVDVTYKPTYNEQFF

j_call: TRBJ2-5
cdr3_length: 13
v_call: TRBV9
cdr3_aa: CASSVGTWDSPGF

j_call: TRBJ2-7
cdr3_length: 17
v_call: TRBV28
cdr3_aa: CASSRHPSKLRSYEQYF

j_call: TRBJ2-1
cdr3_length: 15
v_call: TRBV27
cdr3_aa: CASSLGQGAGNEQFF

j_call: TRBJ1-3
cdr3_length: 15
v_call: TRBV6-6
cdr3_aa: CASESSHYSGNTIYF

j_call: TRBJ2-3
cdr3_length: 14
v_call: TRBV27
cdr3_aa: CASSFAGNTDTQYF

j_call: TRBJ2-2
cdr3_length: 12
v_call: TRBV19
cdr3_aa: CASGQGSGELFF

j_call: TRBJ2-7
cdr3_length: 15
v_call: TRBV7-2
cdr3_aa: CASSFDRGLIYEQYF

j_call: TRBJ2-1
cdr3_length: 15
v_call: TRBV9
cdr3_aa: CASSIDRVSYNEQFF

j_call: TRBJ2-1
cdr3_length: 14
v_call: TRBV3-1
cdr3_aa: CASSQSLVLKEQFF

j_call: TRBJ2-7
cdr3_length: 15
v_call: TRBV5-1
cdr3_aa: CASSNRGRGSYEQYF

j_call: TRBJ2-5
cdr3_length: 16
v_call: TRBV11-2
cdr3_aa: CASSLGVGGALETQYF

j_call: TRBJ2-1
cdr3_length: 16
v_call: TRBV12-3/TRBV12-4
cdr3_aa: CASSLERRGGNYEQFF

j_call: TRBJ2-1
cdr3_length: 19
v_call: TRBV2
cdr3_aa: CASSEVKVGQSLLYNEQFF

j_call: TRBJ2-1
cdr3_length: 15
v_call: TRBV28
cdr3_aa: CASSHRPGSYNEQFF

j_call: TRBJ2-2
cdr3_length: 17
v_call: TRBV7-2
cdr3_aa: CASSLARYITNTGELFF

j_call: TRBJ2-1
cdr3_length: 13
v_call: TRBV6-4
cdr3_aa: CASSVGDKGEQFF

j_call: TRBJ2-7
cdr3_length: 11
v_call: TRBV11-2
cdr3_aa: CANSTQGAQYF

j_call: TRBJ2-5
cdr3_length: 15
v_call: TRBV7-8
cdr3_aa: CASSLGFSPSETQYF

j_call: TRBJ2-3
cdr3_length: 15
v_call: TRBV28
cdr3_aa: CASRADREATDTQYF

j_call: TRBJ2-1
cdr3_length: 16
v_call: TRBV6-6
cdr3_aa: CASSTAPGLEKNEQFF

j_call: TRBJ2-7
cdr3_length: 12
v_call: TRBV29-1
cdr3_aa: CSGLGTSYEQYF

j_call: TRBJ1-1
cdr3_length: 14
v_call: TRBV27
cdr3_aa: CASSFGALNTEAFF

j_call: TRBJ2-7
cdr3_length: 14
v_call: TRBV2
cdr3_aa: CASRSGTDSYEQYF

j_call: TRBJ2-1
cdr3_length: 14
v_call: TRBV15
cdr3_aa: CATSRGQGANEQFF

j_call: TRBJ2-2
cdr3_length: 15
v_call: TRBV6-2/TRBV6-3
cdr3_aa: CASRRRTANTGELFF

j_call: TRBJ2-3
cdr3_length: 16
v_call: TRBV29-1
cdr3_aa: CSATLPRGASTDTQYF

j_call: TRBJ2-7
cdr3_length: 15
v_call: TRBV11-2
cdr3_aa: CASSLGHSGAYEQYF